The present T cell receptor beta chain was sequenced within a study of T cell changes during pregnancy in multiple sclerosis. Generated by immunoSEQ multiplex PCR, the TCRdb table keeps only in-frame clones and is missing some. The sample lists around 62,000 clones, 89% occurring once. Germline trimming cut 2 bases from V and 0 bases from J; bases unmatched to any gene: 4. The germline V gene has CDR1 SNHLY and CDR2 FYNNEI. The CDR3 sequence is 16 residues long. The V gene is TRBV2, the J gene TRBJ1-3, with 7 bases that match TRBD1. Material: peripheral blood, obtained in the first trimester of pregnancy. The sequence was obtained from a female donor with multiple sclerosis, enrolled in a pregnancy study. CDR3 in amino acids: CASSENRGPSGNTIYF. CDR3 DNA sequence: TGTGCCAGCAGTGAAAACAGGGGTCCCTCTGGAAACACCATATATTTT. The variable domain in full, completed from reference TRBV2 and TRBJ1-3, reads EPEVTQTPSHQVTQMGQEVILRCVPISNHLYFYWYRQILGQKVEFLVSFYNNEISEKSEIFDDQFSVERPDGSNFTLKIRSTKLEDSAMYFCASSENRGPSGNTIYFGEGSWLTVV.